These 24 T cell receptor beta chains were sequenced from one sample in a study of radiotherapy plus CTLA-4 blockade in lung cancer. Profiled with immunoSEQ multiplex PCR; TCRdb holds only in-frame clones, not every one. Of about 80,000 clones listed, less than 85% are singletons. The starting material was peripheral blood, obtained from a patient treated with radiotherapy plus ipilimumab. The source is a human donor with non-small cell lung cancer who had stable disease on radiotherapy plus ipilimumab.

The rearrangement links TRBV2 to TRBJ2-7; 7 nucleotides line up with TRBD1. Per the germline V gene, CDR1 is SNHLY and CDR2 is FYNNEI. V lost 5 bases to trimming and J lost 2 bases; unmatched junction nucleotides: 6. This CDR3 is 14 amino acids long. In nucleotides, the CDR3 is TGTGCCAGCAGTCCCGACAGGGATGCCTACGAGCAGTACTTC. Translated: CASSPDRDAYEQYF.

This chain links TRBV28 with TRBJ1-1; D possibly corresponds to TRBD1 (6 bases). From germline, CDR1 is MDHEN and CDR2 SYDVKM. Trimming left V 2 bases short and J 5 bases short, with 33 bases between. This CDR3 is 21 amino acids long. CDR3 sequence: CASSLIKVDTGGAMTRTEAFF. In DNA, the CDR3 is TGTGCCAGCAGTTTAATCAAAGTGGATACGGGGGGCGCGATGACAAGGACTGAAGCTTTCTTT.

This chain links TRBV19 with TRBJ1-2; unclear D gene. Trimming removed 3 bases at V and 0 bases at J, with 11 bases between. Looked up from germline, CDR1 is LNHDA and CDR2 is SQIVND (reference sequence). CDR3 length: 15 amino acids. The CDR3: CASSIEATSNYGYTF. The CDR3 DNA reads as TGTGCCAGTAGTATCGAGGCCACCTCTAACTATGGCTACACCTTC.

CDR3 sequence (DNA): TGTGCCAGCAGCTTATACTTAGGCGGGGGGGCGAGCAATCAGCCCCAGCATTTT. Translation gives CASSLYLGGGASNQPQHF. The V and J genes are TRBV7-9 and TRBJ1-5; D possibly corresponds to TRBD1 (6 bases). V was trimmed by 2 bases and J by 1 base, leaving 18 bases between them. Germline-derived CDR1 and CDR2 are SEHNR and FQNEAQ (reference sequence). The CDR3 spans 18 residues.

This CDR3 reads CASSIPGANEKLFF. Here the CDR3 DNA reads TGTGCCAGTAGTATACCAGGCGCTAATGAAAAACTGTTTTTT. V is TRBV19 and J is TRBJ1-4, with no clear D. CDR3 length equals 14 residues. Germline lookup yields CDR1 LNHDA and CDR2 SQIVND (reference sequence). Trimming stripped 2 bases from V and 3 bases from J, with 7 bases between.

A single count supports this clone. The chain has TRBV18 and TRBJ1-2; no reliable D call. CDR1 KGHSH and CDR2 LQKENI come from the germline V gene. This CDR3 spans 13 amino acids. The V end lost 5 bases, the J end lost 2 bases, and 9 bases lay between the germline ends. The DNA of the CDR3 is TGTGCCAGCTCAAATATTTCAAACTATGGCTACACCTTC. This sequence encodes CASSNISNYGYTF. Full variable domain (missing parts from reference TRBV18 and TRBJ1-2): NAGVMQNPRHLVRRRGQEARLRCSPMKGHSHVYWYRQLPEEGLKFMVYLQKENIIDESGMPKERFSAEFPKEGPSILRIQQVVRGDSAAYFCASSNISNYGYTFGSGTRLTVV.

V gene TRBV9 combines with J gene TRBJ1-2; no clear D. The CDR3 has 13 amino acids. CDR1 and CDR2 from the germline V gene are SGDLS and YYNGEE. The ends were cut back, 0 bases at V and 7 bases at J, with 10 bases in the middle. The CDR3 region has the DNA TGTGCCAGCAGCGTAGCTCCCGCTTCTGGCTACACCTTC. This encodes CASSVAPASGYTF. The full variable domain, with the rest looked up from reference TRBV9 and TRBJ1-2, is DSGVTQTPKHLITATGQRVTLRCSPRSGDLSVYWYQQSLDQGLQFLIQYYNGEERAKGNILERFSAQQFPDLHSELNLSSLELGDSALYFCASSVAPASGYTFGSGTRLTVV.

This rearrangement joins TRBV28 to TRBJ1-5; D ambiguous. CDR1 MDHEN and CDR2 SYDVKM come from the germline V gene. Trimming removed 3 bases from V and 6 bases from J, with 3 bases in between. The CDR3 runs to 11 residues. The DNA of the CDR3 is TGTGCCAGCAGTTTTAGTCAGCCCCAGCATTTT. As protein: CASSFSQPQHF.

The DNA of the CDR3 is TGTGCCAGTAGTGCCGCCGGGACTAGCGGAAACAATGAGCAGTTCTTC. Its translation: CASSAAGTSGNNEQFF. This chain joins TRBV19 and TRBJ2-1, with 11 bases matching TRBD2. The germline CDR1 and CDR2 sequences are LNHDA and SQIVND (reference sequence). With 5 bases clipped from V and 5 bases from J, the junction kept 8 bases outside the gene matches. This CDR3 spans 16 amino acids.

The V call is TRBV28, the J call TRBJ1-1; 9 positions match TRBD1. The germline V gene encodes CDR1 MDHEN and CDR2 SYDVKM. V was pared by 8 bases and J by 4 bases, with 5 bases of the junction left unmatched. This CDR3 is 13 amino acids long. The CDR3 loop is CASYRGRGTEAFF. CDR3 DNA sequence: TGTGCCAGCTACAGGGGGCGGGGCACTGAAGCTTTCTTT.

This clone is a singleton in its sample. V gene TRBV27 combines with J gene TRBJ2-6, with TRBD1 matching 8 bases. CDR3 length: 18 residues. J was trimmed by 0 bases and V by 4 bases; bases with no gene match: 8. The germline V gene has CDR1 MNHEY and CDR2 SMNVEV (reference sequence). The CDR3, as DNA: TGTGCCAGCAGTTCGGGACAGGTGATTAACTCTGGGGCCAACGTCCTGACTTTC. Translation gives CASSSGQVINSGANVLTF.

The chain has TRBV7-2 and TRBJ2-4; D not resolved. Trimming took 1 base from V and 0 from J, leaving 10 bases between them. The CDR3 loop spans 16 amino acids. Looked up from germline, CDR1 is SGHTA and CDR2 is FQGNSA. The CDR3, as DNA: TGTGCCAGCAGCTTAGAAGCAGCTCTAGCCAAAAACATTCAGTACTTC. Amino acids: CASSLEAALAKNIQYF.

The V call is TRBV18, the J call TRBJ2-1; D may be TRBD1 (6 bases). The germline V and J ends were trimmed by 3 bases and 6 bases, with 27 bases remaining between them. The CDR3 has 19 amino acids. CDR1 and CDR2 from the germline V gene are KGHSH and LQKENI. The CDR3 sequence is CASSPRLLLTGTTLNEQFF. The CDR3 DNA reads TGTGCCAGCTCACCGCGCCTCCTTCTGACAGGAACTACCCTCAATGAGCAGTTCTTC.

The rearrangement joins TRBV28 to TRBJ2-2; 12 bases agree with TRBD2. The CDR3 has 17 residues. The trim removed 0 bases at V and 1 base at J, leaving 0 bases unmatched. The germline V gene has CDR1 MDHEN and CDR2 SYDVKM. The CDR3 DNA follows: TGTGCCAGCAGTTTATGGACTAGCGGGAGGAACACCGGGGAGCTGTTTTTT. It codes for CASSLWTSGRNTGELFF.

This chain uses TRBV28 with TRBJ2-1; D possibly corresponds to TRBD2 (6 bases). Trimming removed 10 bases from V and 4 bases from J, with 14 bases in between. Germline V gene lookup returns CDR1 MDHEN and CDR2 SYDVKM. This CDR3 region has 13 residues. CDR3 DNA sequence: TGTGCCACTCGGAGGGCCGGGTACAATGAGCAGTTCTTC. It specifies CATRRAGYNEQFF.

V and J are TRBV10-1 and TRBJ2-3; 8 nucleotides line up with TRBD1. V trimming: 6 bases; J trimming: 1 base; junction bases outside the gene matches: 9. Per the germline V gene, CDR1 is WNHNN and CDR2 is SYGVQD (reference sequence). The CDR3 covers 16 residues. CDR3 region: CASSPTGVGGTDTQYF. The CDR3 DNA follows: TGCGCCAGCAGCCCGACAGGGGTAGGAGGCACAGATACGCAGTATTTT.

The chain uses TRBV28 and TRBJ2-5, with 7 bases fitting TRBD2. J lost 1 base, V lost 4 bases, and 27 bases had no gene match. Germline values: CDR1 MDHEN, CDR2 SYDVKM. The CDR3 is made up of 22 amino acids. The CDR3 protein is CASSSSPGRVSQWGLLQETQYF. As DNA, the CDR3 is TGTGCCAGCAGTTCTTCCCCGGGGAGGGTCTCCCAGTGGGGACTACTCCAAGAGACCCAGTACTTC.

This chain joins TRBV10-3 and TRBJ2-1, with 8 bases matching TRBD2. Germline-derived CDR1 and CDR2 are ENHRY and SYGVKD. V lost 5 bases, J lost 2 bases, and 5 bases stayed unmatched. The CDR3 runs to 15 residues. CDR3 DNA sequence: TGTGCCATCAGTCCGGGGGGGGACCCCTACAATGAGCAGTTCTTC. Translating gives CAISPGGDPYNEQFF.

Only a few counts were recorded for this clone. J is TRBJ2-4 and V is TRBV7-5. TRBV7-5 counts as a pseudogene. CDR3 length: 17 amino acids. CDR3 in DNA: TGTGCCAGAAGCTTGAGGCGCAATCAGGTATACAAAAACATTCAGTACTTC. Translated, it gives CARSLRRNQVYKNIQYF.

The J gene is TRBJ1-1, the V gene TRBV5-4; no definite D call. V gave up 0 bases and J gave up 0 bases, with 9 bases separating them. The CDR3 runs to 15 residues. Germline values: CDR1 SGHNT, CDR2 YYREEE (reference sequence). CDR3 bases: TGTGCCAGCAGCTTGGGTACAGCGATGAACACTGAAGCTTTCTTT. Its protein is CASSLGTAMNTEAFF.

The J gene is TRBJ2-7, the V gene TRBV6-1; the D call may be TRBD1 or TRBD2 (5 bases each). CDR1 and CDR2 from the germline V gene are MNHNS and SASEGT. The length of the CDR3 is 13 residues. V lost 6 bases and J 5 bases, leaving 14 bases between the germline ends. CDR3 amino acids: CASRREGVNEQYF. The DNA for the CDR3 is TGTGCCAGCAGGAGGGAAGGGGTGAACGAGCAGTACTTC.

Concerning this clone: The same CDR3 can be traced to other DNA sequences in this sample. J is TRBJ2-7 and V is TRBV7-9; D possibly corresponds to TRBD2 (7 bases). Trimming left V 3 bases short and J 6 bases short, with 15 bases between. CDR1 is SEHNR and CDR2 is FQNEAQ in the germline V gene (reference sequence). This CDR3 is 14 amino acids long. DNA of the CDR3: TGTGCCAGCAGCTTCGGGACGGGGGGCTTCGAGCAGTACTTC. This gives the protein CASSFGTGGFEQYF.

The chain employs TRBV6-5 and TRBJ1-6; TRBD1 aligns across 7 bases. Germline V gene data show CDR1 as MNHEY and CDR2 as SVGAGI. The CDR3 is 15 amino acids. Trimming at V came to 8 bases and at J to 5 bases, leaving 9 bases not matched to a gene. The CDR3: CASWGGDSDNSPLHF. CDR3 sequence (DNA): TGTGCCAGCTGGGGGGGGGACAGTGATAATTCACCCCTCCACTTT.

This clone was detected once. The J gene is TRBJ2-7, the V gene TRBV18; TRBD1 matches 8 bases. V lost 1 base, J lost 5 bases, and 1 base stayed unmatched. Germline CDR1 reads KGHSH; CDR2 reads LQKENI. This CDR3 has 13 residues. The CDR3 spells CASSPQTGDEQYF. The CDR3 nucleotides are TGTGCCAGCTCACCACAGACAGGGGACGAGCAGTACTTC.